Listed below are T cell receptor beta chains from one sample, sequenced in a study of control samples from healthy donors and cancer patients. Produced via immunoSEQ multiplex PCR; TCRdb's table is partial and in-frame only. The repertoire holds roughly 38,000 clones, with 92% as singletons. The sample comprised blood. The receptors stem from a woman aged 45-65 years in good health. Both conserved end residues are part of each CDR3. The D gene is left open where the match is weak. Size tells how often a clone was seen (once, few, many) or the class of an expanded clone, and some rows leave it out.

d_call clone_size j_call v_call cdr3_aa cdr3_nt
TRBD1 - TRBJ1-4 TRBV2 CASSGDSHNEKLFF TGTGCCAGCAGTGGGGACAGCCATAATGAAAAACTGTTTTTT
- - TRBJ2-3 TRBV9 CASSLNVGGTDTQYF TGTGCCAGCAGCTTGAACGTAGGGGGCACAGATACGCAGTATTTT
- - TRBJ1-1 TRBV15 CATSRDRGYTEAFF TGTGCCACCAGCAGAGATCGGGGGTACACTGAAGCTTTCTTT
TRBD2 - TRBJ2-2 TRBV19 CASSMRGGAGTGELFF TGTGCCAGTAGTATGCGCGGGGGGGCCGGAACCGGGGAGCTGTTTTTT
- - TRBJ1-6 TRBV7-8 CASSLGGSLNSPLHF TGTGCCAGCAGCTTAGGGGGCAGTCTTAATTCACCCCTCCACTTT
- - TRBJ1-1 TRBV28 CASSLSADTEAFF TGTGCCAGCAGTTTATCGGCAGACACTGAAGCTTTCTTT
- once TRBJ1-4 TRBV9 CASSVGQQNEKLFF TGTGCCAGCAGCGTAGGACAGCAAAATGAAAAACTGTTTTTT
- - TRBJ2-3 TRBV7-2 CASIARGSRGSDTQYF TGTGCCAGCATCGCCCGAGGGAGCAGGGGTTCAGATACGCAGTATTTT
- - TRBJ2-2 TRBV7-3 CASRWDSGGTGELFF TGTGCCAGCAGGTGGGACAGCGGGGGCACCGGGGAGCTGTTTTTT
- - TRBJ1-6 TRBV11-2 CASSLDRTVSPLHF TGTGCCAGCAGCTTAGATAGGACAGTTTCACCCCTCCACTTT
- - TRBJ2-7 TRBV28 CASSSQQGPRQYF TGTGCCAGCAGTTCACAGCAGGGGCCAAGGCAGTACTTC
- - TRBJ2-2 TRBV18 CASSGRILNTGELFF TGTGCCAGCTCCGGACGAATCCTGAACACCGGGGAGCTGTTTTTT
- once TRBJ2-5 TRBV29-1 CSVEFGAETQYF TGCAGCGTTGAATTCGGTGCGGAGACCCAGTACTTC
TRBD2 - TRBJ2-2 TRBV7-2 CASRWTSGGAGELFF TGTGCCAGCAGGTGGACTAGCGGGGGGGCCGGGGAGCTGTTTTTT
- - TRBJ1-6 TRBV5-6 CASSLEISGSALHF TGTGCCAGCAGCTTAGAAATCTCAGGGTCAGCCCTCCACTTT
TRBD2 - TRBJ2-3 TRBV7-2 CASSFGLAGNTDTQYF TGTGCCAGCAGCTTTGGTCTAGCGGGGAACACAGATACGCAGTATTTT
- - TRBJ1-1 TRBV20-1 CSASPGPGAFF TGCAGTGCTAGCCCGGGACCTGGAGCTTTCTTT
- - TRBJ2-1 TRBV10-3 CAISDGDEQFF TGTGCCATCAGTGATGGGGATGAGCAGTTCTTC
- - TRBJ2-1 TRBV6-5 CASTEGNEQFF TGTGCCAGCACGGAGGGCAATGAGCAGTTCTTC
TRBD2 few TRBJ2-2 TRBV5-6 CASSPSPLAGVFGGELFF TGTGCCAGCAGCCCGTCCCCCCTAGCGGGGGTATTTGGCGGGGAGCTGTTTTTT
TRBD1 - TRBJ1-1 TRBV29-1 CSATGTGLGEAFF TGCAGCGCTACCGGGACAGGACTAGGGGAAGCTTTCTTT
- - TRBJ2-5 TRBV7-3 CASSQHPTFQETQYF TGTGCCAGCAGCCAACACCCCACCTTCCAAGAGACCCAGTACTTC
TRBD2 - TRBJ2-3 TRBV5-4 CASSLGEGTQYF TGTGCCAGCAGCTTGGGGGAGGGGACGCAGTATTTT
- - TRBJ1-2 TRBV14 CASSQYGRIGSGYTF TGTGCCAGCAGCCAATACGGACGTATCGGCAGTGGCTACACCTTC
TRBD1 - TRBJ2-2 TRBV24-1 CATSEGTGVTGELFF TGTGCCACCAGTGAGGGGACAGGGGTGACCGGGGAGCTGTTTTTT
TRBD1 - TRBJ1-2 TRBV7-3 CASSPSGGTAYGYTF TGTGCCAGCAGCCCCTCAGGGGGGACGGCCTATGGCTACACCTTC
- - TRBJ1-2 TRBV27 CASSYLPPMGGYTF TGTGCCAGCAGTTACCTGCCCCCAATGGGCGGCTACACCTTC
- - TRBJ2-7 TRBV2 CASRLPTGLGSEQYF TGTGCCAGCAGGCTACCAACTGGGCTCGGATCGGAGCAGTACTTC
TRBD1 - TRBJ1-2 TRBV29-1 CSVPDRGSNGYTF TGCAGCGTACCCGACAGGGGTTCGAATGGCTACACCTTC
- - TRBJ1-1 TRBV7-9 CASSLRAGGTEAFF TGTGCCAGCAGCTTAAGGGCCGGGGGCACTGAAGCTTTCTTT
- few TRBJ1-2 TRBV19 CASSHRADRIGYTF TGTGCCAGTAGTCACAGGGCCGACAGGATTGGCTACACCTTC
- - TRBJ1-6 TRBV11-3 CASSLMYPYSYNSPLHF TGTGCCAGCAGCTTAATGTACCCTTACTCCTATAATTCACCCCTCCACTTT
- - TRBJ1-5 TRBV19 CASSIVPDSVSNQPQHF TGTGCCAGTAGTATAGTTCCGGACAGCGTCTCCAATCAGCCCCAGCATTTT
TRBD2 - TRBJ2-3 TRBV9 CASSAGTSGPGRSTDTQYF TGTGCCAGCAGCGCCGGGACTAGCGGTCCCGGAAGGTCCACAGATACGCAGTATTTT
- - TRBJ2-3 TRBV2 CASFTGTFSTDTQYF TGTGCCAGCTTTACCGGGACTTTCAGCACAGATACGCAGTATTTT
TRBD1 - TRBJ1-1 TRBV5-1 CASSWDRGNTEAFF TGCGCCAGCAGCTGGGACAGGGGGAACACTGAAGCTTTCTTT
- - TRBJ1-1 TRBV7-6 CASTLDSSMNTEAFF TGTGCCAGCACCCTGGACAGTTCCATGAACACTGAAGCTTTCTTT
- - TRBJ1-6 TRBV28 CAALSSGRINSPLHF TGTGCCGCCCTCTCGTCGGGACGGATCAATTCACCCCTCCACTTT
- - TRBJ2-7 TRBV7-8 CASSRDRLNYEQYF TGTGCCAGCAGCCGAGACAGGTTGAACTACGAGCAGTACTTC
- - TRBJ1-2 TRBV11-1 CASSLGWSNRNYGYTF TGTGCCAGCAGCTTAGGTTGGTCAAATCGCAACTATGGCTACACCTTC
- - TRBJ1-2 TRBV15 CATSREASQWRRSNGYTF TGTGCCACCAGCAGAGAGGCCTCACAATGGCGACGGAGCAATGGCTACACCTTC
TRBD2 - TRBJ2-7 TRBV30 CACAGGAGYEQYF TGTGCCTGCGCCGGGGGGGCCGGGTACGAGCAGTACTTC
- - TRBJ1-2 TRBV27 CASSPRSNYGYTF TGTGCCAGCAGTCCCCGGTCGAACTATGGCTACACCTTC
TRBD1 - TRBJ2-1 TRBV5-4 CASSSGTGSWNEQFF TGTGCCAGCAGCTCCGGGACAGGGTCGTGGAATGAGCAGTTCTTC
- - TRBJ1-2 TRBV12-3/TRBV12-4 CASSSPLGLSPTF TGTGCCAGCAGTTCCCCCTTAGGCTTATCGCCCACCTTC
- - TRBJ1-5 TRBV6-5 CASRDGRNQPQHF TGTGCCAGTCGGGACGGGAGGAATCAGCCCCAGCATTTT
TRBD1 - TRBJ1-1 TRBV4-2 CASSVAGTGDTEAFF TGTGCCAGCAGCGTCGCCGGGACAGGGGACACTGAAGCTTTCTTT
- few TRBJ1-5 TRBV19 CASSYEAQPQHF TGTGCCAGTAGTTATGAGGCGCAGCCCCAGCATTTT